This T cell receptor beta chain was sequenced for a study of cytomegalovirus exposure and HLA in healthy donors. The study's findings and limits: Most TCR sequences were rare, but some public TCRs occurred in many donors.

The primer mix had 60 Vbeta and 13 Jbeta primers. In the original processing: A later analysis tallied about 80 million unique TCR beta chains, approximately 11 million of them shared. The protocol was immunoSEQ multiplex PCR, while the TCRdb copy is restricted to in-frame clones and leaves out a portion. V, J and clone size are taken as reported in that table, and D and trimming were inferred from the DNA itself. The table has about 140,000 clones, over 75% seen once. Germline CDR1 is LNHNV and CDR2 is YYDKDF (reference sequence). The CDR3 sequence is 15 residues long. Trimming at V came to 5 bases and at J to 5 bases, leaving 10 bases not matched to a gene. As concerns this clone: Its matching antigen is unknown.

The specimen sequenced was PBMCs. This chain links TRBV15 with TRBJ2-5; TRBD2 matches 8 bases. The clonotype comes from a man between 50 and 59 years old in good health and CMV-seronegative. The CDR3 DNA reads as TGTGCCACCAGCCCCCTTGGCGGGGGGTCGGAGACCCAGTACTTC. Its translation is CATSPLGGGSETQYF.